The present T cell receptor beta chain was sequenced within a study of shared clonotypes between healthy human individuals. At the level of the study: CD4 naive and CD4 memory each took three plates per donor, while CD8 naive took two and CD8 memory one.

Trimming stripped 4 bases from V and 4 bases from J, with 10 bases between. The CDR3 loop spans 13 amino acids. CDR1 SGHTA and CDR2 FQGNSA come from the germline V gene. Within Nashville, Tennessee resided all donors, each a Caucasian adult. Generated by immunoSEQ multiplex PCR, the TCRdb table keeps only in-frame clones and is missing some. The sample lists 330,000 or so clones; roughly 70% were seen once. The V and J genes are TRBV7-2 and TRBJ1-2; a weak D match, TRBD1 (6 bases). Material for sequencing was memory CD4+ T cells sorted from blood. Regarding subset: CD45RA-negative fraction. This clonotype was sampled from a man aged 30 to 39 in good health. CDR3 coding DNA: TGTGCCAGCAGCTCCCAGACAGGCTATGGCTACACCTTC. This codes for CASSSQTGYGYTF.